This TCR beta chain was found in a study of blood T cells in healthy people across ages. A second about 7 to 12 cycle PCR used barcoded and J-beta primers. TCRdb called the 5' RACE reads again in MiXCR, with one record for every CDR3 protein. The sample holds about a million distinct CDR3 sequences, about two fifths seen once. The origin of this receptor is a man aged 18 to 29 in good health. Sequenced input: blood.

This CDR3 is CASSEGTGGEQYF. DNA of the CDR3: TGTGCCAGCAGTGAAGGAACAGGTGGCGAGCAGTACTTC. J is TRBJ2-7 and V is TRBV2, with a possible D match to TRBD1 (5 bases). Germline CDR1 reads SNHLY; CDR2 reads FYNNEI. The CDR3 has 13 amino acids. V shed 1 base and J shed 6 bases, with 10 bases lying between them.